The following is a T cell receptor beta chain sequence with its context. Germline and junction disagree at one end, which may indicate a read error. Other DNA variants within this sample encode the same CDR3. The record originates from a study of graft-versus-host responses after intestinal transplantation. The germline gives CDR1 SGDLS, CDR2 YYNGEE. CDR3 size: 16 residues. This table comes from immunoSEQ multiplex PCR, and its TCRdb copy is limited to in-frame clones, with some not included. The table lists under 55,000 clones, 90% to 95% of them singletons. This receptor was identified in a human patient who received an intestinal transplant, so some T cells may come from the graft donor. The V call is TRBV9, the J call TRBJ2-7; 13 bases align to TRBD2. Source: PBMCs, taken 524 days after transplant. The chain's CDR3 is CASSVAGTSGAYEQYF. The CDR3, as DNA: TGCGCCAGCAGCGTAGCAGGGACTAGCGGGGCCTACGAGCAGTACTTC.